These T cell receptor beta chains were read from a single sample in a study of cytomegalovirus exposure and HLA in healthy donors. Assay: immunoSEQ multiplex PCR; the TCRdb copy retains only in-frame clones and omits some. The sample has 50,000 or so clones; roughly four fifths are singletons. The sample consisted of PBMCs. The source of these receptors is a boy aged 5-17 years in good health and CMV-seropositive. Both conserved end residues are part of each CDR3. Fields, in order: V gene, J gene, CDR3 protein.

TRBV4-1	TRBJ1-3	CASSLQGTGNTIYF
TRBV5-1	TRBJ2-1	CASSPISGDYNEQFF
TRBV7-9	TRBJ2-7	CSSSLSGSVHGEQYF
TRBV7-9	TRBJ1-1	CASTSSTEAFF
TRBV2	TRBJ2-2	CASVPGVGGSPGELFF
TRBV9	TRBJ2-3	CASSPSTDTQYF
TRBV20-1	TRBJ1-1	CSAIKTSEAFF
TRBV6-6	TRBJ1-4	CASSSVGTEGHEKLFF
TRBV4-2	TRBJ1-4	CASSLPHRGATNEKLFF
TRBV6-6	TRBJ1-1	CASSYDDRGSEAFF
TRBV5-1	TRBJ2-5	CASSLAMGETQYF
TRBV7-6	TRBJ1-2	CASSDAGTGNGYTF
TRBV4-1	TRBJ1-1	CASSRAGEAFF
TRBV18	TRBJ2-5	CASSPKGLAGGQETQYF
TRBV7-6	TRBJ2-1	CASSRELAGDNEQFF
TRBV19	TRBJ1-5	CASSIRVTSNQPQHF
TRBV5-1	TRBJ2-7	CASSFAGLAGEQYF
TRBV5-1	TRBJ2-5	CASSLGTEQETQYF
TRBV7-2	TRBJ2-7	CASSIGRDRTYEQYF
TRBV7-9	TRBJ1-6	CASSLRVGGSYNSPLHF
TRBV5-8	TRBJ2-7	CASSLARTDEQYF
TRBV5-1	TRBJ1-3	CASSSGDRPISGNTIYF
TRBV7-9	TRBJ2-1	CASSPSTSGINNEQFF
TRBV2	TRBJ2-1	CASSEGMWGQYNEQFF
TRBV20-1	TRBJ1-1	CRTDRDTEAFF
TRBV29-1	TRBJ1-5	CSVGGSNQPQHF
TRBV7-3	TRBJ2-5	CSSSPTSGPQETQYF
TRBV10-1	TRBJ2-1	CASSESGTSPSNEQFF
TRBV20-1	TRBJ2-5	CSAWNLGEQYF
TRBV29-1	TRBJ1-3	CSARQTAPSGNTIYF
TRBV27	TRBJ1-2	CASAQGENYGYTF
TRBV7-2	TRBJ2-3	CASSPTGGGDTQYF
TRBV14	TRBJ2-7	CASSQAGPYEQYF
TRBV5-1	TRBJ1-6	CASTRSGRGPNSPLHF
TRBV25-1	TRBJ2-5	CASSPGHSRETQYF
TRBV5-1	TRBJ2-7	CASSLHGRGVYEQYF
TRBV4-2	TRBJ1-4	CASSQDGTGLLTNEKLFF
TRBV19	TRBJ1-2	CASKRGQPTFYGYTF
TRBV11-2	-	CASQSPPAYEQYF
TRBV5-1	TRBJ1-4	CASKQDGEKLFF
TRBV4-2	TRBJ1-6	CASSPQGAGSPLHF
TRBV7-2	TRBJ2-2	CASSLGGGARGGELFF
TRBV6-5	TRBJ2-1	CASRLLRGTKQFF
TRBV25-1	TRBJ1-6	CASAAGLGSYNSPLHF
TRBV6-5	TRBJ2-1	CASTYRRDRNEQFF
TRBV6-4	TRBJ1-2	CASSDPTTGYGYTF
TRBV6-5	TRBJ2-5	CASSPLAGGKETQYF